Each of the 14 T cell receptor beta chains below was sequenced from the same sample in a study of a mutant IDH1 vaccine in newly diagnosed glioma. These receptors' targets are unknown. Measured with immunoSEQ multiplex PCR; TCRdb has only the in-frame clones, and not every one. The sample lists 50,000 to 75,000 clones; 80% were seen once. Time point given: week 11, during vaccination. The investigators gave 300 ug of mutant IDH1 20-mer peptide in each vaccine dose, together with topical imiquimod. This specimen consisted of PBMCs, obtained from a glioma patient whose treatment included an IDH1 peptide vaccine. These TCRs come from a middle-aged man with glioma.

This chain links TRBV5-4 with TRBJ2-5, with D unclear. V lost 0 bases, J lost 1 base, and 4 bases lay in between. The CDR3 covers 13 residues. Looked up from germline, CDR1 is SGHNT and CDR2 is YYREEE (reference sequence). The CDR3 sequence is CASSLGIQETQYF. The DNA of the CDR3 is TGTGCCAGCAGCTTGGGTATCCAAGAGACCCAGTACTTC. Supplemented by reference TRBV5-4 and TRBJ2-5, the full variable domain reads ETGVTQSPTHLIKTRGQQVTLRCSSQSGHNTVSWYQQALGQGPQFIFQYYREEENGRGNFPPRFSGLQFPNYSSELNVNALELDDSALYLCASSLGIQETQYFGPGTRLLVL.

This clone was seen just once. The chain couples TRBV28 to TRBJ1-4; D not certain. CDR3 length: 13 residues. V gave up 6 bases and J gave up 8 bases, with 13 bases separating them. Germline V lookup: CDR1 MDHEN, CDR2 SYDVKM. The CDR3 sequence: CASRLANTEKLFF. The CDR3 DNA is TGTGCCAGCAGACTGGCCAACACGGAAAAACTGTTTTTT.

V is TRBV6-5 and J is TRBJ2-7, with unresolved D. The CDR3 covers 13 residues. The ends were cut back, 6 bases at V and 0 bases at J, with 9 bases in the middle. CDR1 MNHEY and CDR2 SVGAGI come from the germline V gene. In DNA form, the CDR3 reads TGTGCCAGCAGACAGCCGGGCTCCTACGAGCAGTACTTC. Its protein is CASRQPGSYEQYF.

This sequence joins TRBV7-9 and TRBJ2-3; D uncertain. The CDR3 is 14 amino acids. Germline loops: CDR1 SEHNR, CDR2 FQNEAQ (reference sequence). Trimming pared 1 base from V and 0 bases from J, leaving 5 bases between. This chain's CDR3 is CASSLGDSTDTQYF. The CDR3 DNA reads TGTGCCAGCAGCTTAGGCGATAGCACAGATACGCAGTATTTT.

This clone came up a few times. V gene TRBV28 combines with J gene TRBJ2-1; the D gene is possibly TRBD1 (6 bases). V was pared by 2 bases and J by 3 bases, with 11 bases between. CDR1 MDHEN and CDR2 SYDVKM come from the germline V gene. The CDR3 has 15 amino acids. The CDR3 DNA follows: TGTGCCAGCAGTTTACCAGGGGTGGGCTACAATGAGCAGTTCTTC. As protein: CASSLPGVGYNEQFF.

The chain uses TRBV5-6 and TRBJ2-6; possibly TRBD2 for D (6 bases). The V gene's germline CDR1 is SGHDT and CDR2 YYEEEE. V was shortened by 0 bases and J by 0 bases, with 13 bases between the two germline ends. This CDR3 region has 18 residues. In DNA, the CDR3 is TGTGCCAGCAGCTTGGGGACTAACCTCGGCTCTGGGGCCAACGTCCTGACTTTC. Amino acid sequence: CASSLGTNLGSGANVLTF.

J is TRBJ2-1 and V is TRBV5-6; D is ambiguous. This CDR3 spans 11 amino acids. Per the germline V gene, CDR1 is SGHDT and CDR2 is YYEEEE. Trimming shortened V by 0 bases and J by 9 bases, and 4 bases separated the two germline ends. The CDR3 loop is CASSLGTEQFF. Here the CDR3 DNA reads TGTGCCAGCAGCTTGGGTACTGAGCAGTTCTTC. Looking up the rest from reference TRBV5-6 and TRBJ2-1 gives the full variable domain: DAGVTQSPTHLIKTRGQQVTLRCSPKSGHDTVSWYQQALGQGPQFIFQYYEEEERQRGNFPDRFSGHQFPNYSSELNVNALLLGDSALYLCASSLGTEQFFGPGTRLTVL.

The genes are TRBV5-5 and TRBJ1-1; the D is unclear. This CDR3 region has 13 residues. V was trimmed by 2 bases and J by 4 bases, leaving 9 bases between them. CDR1 and CDR2 from the germline V gene are SGHKS and YYEKEE (reference sequence). The CDR3 nucleotides are TGTGCCAGCAGCTTTGGAAGGGCCACTGAAGCTTTCTTT. Amino acid sequence: CASSFGRATEAFF.

The CDR3, as DNA: TGTGCCAGCAGTTTATTCAGCGGTCCACGGGGAAATGAGCAGTTCTTC. Protein sequence: CASSLFSGPRGNEQFF. The chain carries TRBV28 and TRBJ2-1, with D perhaps matching TRBD2 (5 bases). CDR1 and CDR2 (germline): MDHEN, SYDVKM. This CDR3 comprises 16 residues. The ends were cut back, 1 base at V and 7 bases at J, with 17 bases in the middle.

The J gene is TRBJ2-3, the V gene TRBV5-1; TRBD1 might be the D (6 bases). CDR3 length equals 16 residues. The germline V and J ends were trimmed by 3 bases and 1 base, with 15 bases remaining between them. CDR1 is SGHRS and CDR2 is YFSETQ in the germline V gene. CDR3: CASSSGHSAGTDTQYF. The CDR3 nucleotides read TGCGCCAGCAGCTCGGGACACTCGGCGGGCACAGATACGCAGTATTTT. The full variable domain, rest sourced from reference TRBV5-1 and TRBJ2-3, is KAGVTQTPRYLIKTRGQQVTLSCSPISGHRSVSWYQQTPGQGLQFLFEYFSETQRNKGNFPGRFSGRQFSNSRSEMNVSTLELGDSALYLCASSSGHSAGTDTQYFGPGTRLTVL.

The genes are TRBV18 and TRBJ1-5; no clear D. The CDR3 is 14 amino acids. The germline V and J ends were trimmed by 6 bases and 0 bases, with 9 bases remaining between them. The germline gives CDR1 KGHSH, CDR2 LQKENI. The CDR3 nucleotides read TGTGCCAGCTCCTCAGGCCATAGCAATCAGCCCCAGCATTTT. Translated: CASSSGHSNQPQHF. The full variable domain, in which reference TRBV18 and TRBJ1-5 provide the parts outside the CDR3, is NAGVMQNPRHLVRRRGQEARLRCSPMKGHSHVYWYRQLPEEGLKFMVYLQKENIIDESGMPKERFSAEFPKEGPSILRIQQVVRGDSAAYFCASSSGHSNQPQHFGDGTRLSIL.

This clone has only a few counts. V and J are TRBV10-3 and TRBJ1-1; maybe TRBD1 (5 bases). The CDR3 spans 12 residues. V gave up 9 bases and J gave up 4 bases, with 12 bases separating them. The V gene's germline CDR1 is ENHRY and CDR2 SYGVKD. CDR3 in DNA: TGTGCCATAGGGGAAGGGCGCACTGAAGCTTTCTTT. Translating it yields CAIGEGRTEAFF.

The rearrangement joins TRBV5-6 to TRBJ2-1; 9 bases map to TRBD1. The V gene's germline CDR1 is SGHDT and CDR2 YYEEEE. V shed 3 bases, J shed 4 bases, and the junction held 5 bases outside the gene matches. The CDR3 contains 15 residues. The CDR3 loop is CASSSAGTGYNEQFF. DNA for the CDR3: TGTGCCAGCAGCTCGGCCGGGACAGGGTACAATGAGCAGTTCTTC.

In this sample, this clone turned up a few times. This sequence joins TRBV2 and TRBJ1-2; D gene unclear. The V gene lost 5 bases and the J gene lost 6 bases, with 19 bases spanning the gap. Germline V CDR1 and CDR2: SNHLY, FYNNEI. This CDR3 is built from 15 residues. The CDR3 sequence is CASSPKGAGIHGYTF. The CDR3 nucleotides are TGTGCCAGCAGTCCAAAGGGCGCCGGGATCCATGGCTACACCTTC.